Following are 5 T cell receptor delta chains from one sample sequenced in a study of gamma-delta chains in newborns, infants, children. TCRdb fed the reads into CATT to redo clone calling. The sample has 9,500 to 12,000 delta-chain clones, 8.5% to 9% seen once; the top ten hold more than 3.5%. The sample was blood. The receptors here all came from a child who was a newborn, infant or young child, either healthy, febrile or measles-vaccinated (not recorded which).

In its sample, this clone was seen a few times. Other DNA sequences in this sample translate to the same CDR3. V and J are TRDV2 and TRDJ1; D is unclear. CDR1 GEAIGNYY and CDR2 EKD come from the germline V gene. CDR3 length equals 15 residues. V was pared by 1 base and J by 0 bases, with 11 bases between. The CDR3 region is CACDTVGAYTDKLIF. CDR3 sequence (DNA): TGTGCCTGTGACACGGTGGGTGCGTACACCGATAAACTCATCTTT.

This clone was seen a handful of times. Within the sample, other DNA sequences also encode this same CDR3. V usage is TRDV2 and J usage is TRDJ3; 11 bases fit TRDD3. Germline assignment: CDR1 GEAIGNYY and CDR2 EKD. V was clipped by 0 bases and J by 0 bases; unmatched bases: 6. The CDR3 contains 20 residues. The CDR3 DNA follows: TGTGCCTGTGACACCGTACTGGGGGATAAAAGCTCCTGGGACACCCGACAGATGTTTTTC. Protein sequence: CACDTVLGDKSSWDTRQMFF.

A few counts support this clone. Other DNA variants within this sample encode the same CDR3. The chain couples TRDV2 to TRDJ3; D is perhaps TRDD3 (6 bases). Germline CDR1 GEAIGNYY, CDR2 EKD. CDR3 length: 18 amino acids. Deletions cut 1 base from V and 0 bases from J, with 12 bases between. Here the CDR3 reads CACDTGGFSSWDTRQMFF. The CDR3 bases are TGTGCCTGTGACACTGGGGGTTTTAGCTCCTGGGACACCCGACAGATGTTTTTC.

CDR3 sequence: CACDPLNGGYLWTDKLIF. CDR3 in DNA: TGTGCCTGTGACCCCCTAAATGGGGGATACTTGTGGACCGATAAACTCATCTTT. J gene TRDJ1 was identified, but the V gene was not called; the table's TRDD3 call for D was not verified on the DNA. This CDR3 is built from 18 residues.

This chain uses TRDV2 with TRDJ1, with 12 bases lining up with TRDD3. There are 17 residues in the CDR3. J lost 2 bases, V lost 0 bases, and 6 bases had no gene match. Germline CDR1 is GEAIGNYY and CDR2 is EKD. CDR3 sequence: CACDTLTGGYPTDKLIF. The CDR3 DNA follows: TGTGCCTGTGACACCCTCACTGGGGGATACCCAACCGATAAACTCATCTTT.